Listed below are T cell receptor beta chains from one sample, sequenced in a study of T cells in Graves' hyperthyroidism and ophthalmopathy. TCRdb re-called the multiplex PCR reads through MiXCR, storing one row per CDR3 protein. The sample includes approximately 640,000 distinct CDR3 sequences, around 15% of them seen just once. The sequencing input was blood. These receptors came from a woman aged 25 to 45 with Graves' hyperthyroidism. Both conserved end residues are part of each CDR3. D genes are given only for firm matches. Only some rows state a clone size, as once, few, many or a class for expanded clones.

d_call j_call clone_size v_call cdr3_aa cdr3_nt
NA TRBJ2-1 NA TRBV11-3 CASGPTPSYNEQFF TGTGCCAGCGGCCCAACGCCCTCGTACAATGAGCAGTTCTTC
NA TRBJ2-3 NA TRBV15 CATSSGGAASTDTQYF TGTGCCACCAGCAGTGGCGGAGCGGCTAGCACAGATACGCAGTATTTT
NA TRBJ2-2 many TRBV28 CASSVYRVTGELFF TGTGCCAGCAGTGTATACAGGGTCACCGGGGAGCTGTTTTTT
NA TRBJ2-1 many TRBV10-3 CAISERNEQFF TGTGCCATCAGTGAGAGGAATGAGCAGTTCTTC
NA TRBJ1-1 many TRBV6-1 CASSGQRGTEAFF TGTGCCAGCAGTGGGCAGCGTGGGACTGAAGCTTTCTTT
NA TRBJ1-5 NA TRBV7-2 CASSLAPGQSNQPQHF TGTGCCAGCAGCTTAGCCCCCGGACAGAGCAATCAGCCCCAGCATTTT
TRBD1 TRBJ2-6 few TRBV6-1 CASSPRLSGQGVVSGANVLTF TGTGCCAGCAGCCCTCGTCTATCCGGACAGGGTGTCGTCTCTGGGGCCAACGTCCTGACTTTC
TRBD1 TRBJ2-7 many TRBV28 CASSPRDGTGTYEQYF TGTGCCAGCAGCCCCCGCGACGGGACAGGGACCTACGAGCAGTACTTC
TRBD2 TRBJ2-7 NA TRBV20-1 CSAPTSGNYEQYF TGCAGTGCGCCGACTAGCGGAAACTACGAGCAGTACTTC
NA TRBJ2-3 NA TRBV6-2/TRBV6-3 CASSRQGRGTDTQYF TGTGCCAGCAGCCGACAGGGGCGGGGGACAGATACGCAGTATTTT
TRBD2 TRBJ2-3 NA TRBV19 CASRVAGAGGTDTQYF TGTGCCAGTAGGGTCGCCGGGGCGGGGGGCACAGATACGCAGTATTTT
TRBD2 TRBJ2-1 few TRBV3-1 CASSQDPPGAGGDNEQFF TGTGCCAGCAGCCAAGACCCTCCCGGAGCGGGAGGAGACAATGAGCAGTTCTTC